This T cell receptor beta chain comes out of a study of PD-1 blockade in classical Hodgkin lymphoma. TCRdb's table, derived via immunoSEQ multiplex PCR, lists solely in-frame clones and lacks some. This sample carries more than 1,100 clones, around 78% of them seen once, and the ten largest clones take roughly 39%. Time point indicated: cycle 4 day 1 (C4D1), after 5 to 7 weeks of nivolumab. There was relapse after autologous stem cell transplantation in every patient, and there was variation in brentuximab vedotin exposure. Researchers pulled CD8+ T cells out of thawed PBMCs using magnetic negative selection. V gave up 4 bases and J gave up 7 bases; unmatched junction bases: 20. CDR1 SGDLS and CDR2 YYNGEE come from the germline V gene. The CDR3 spans 19 residues. This clone is a singleton in its sample.

Specimen: CD8+ T cells from blood, collected before the fourth cycle of nivolumab. The sequence came from a human donor with classical Hodgkin lymphoma. The donor label of this sample is uncertain. This chain connects TRBV9 to TRBJ2-2; 9 bases align to TRBD1. CDR3: CASSPSTIAGTGPNGELFF. CDR3 bases: TGTGCCAGCAGCCCATCCACCATCGCCGGGACAGGGCCTAACGGGGAGCTGTTTTTT. Looking up the rest from reference TRBV9 and TRBJ2-2 gives the full variable domain: DSGVTQTPKHLITATGQRVTLRCSPRSGDLSVYWYQQSLDQGLQFLIQYYNGEERAKGNILERFSAQQFPDLHSELNLSSLELGDSALYFCASSPSTIAGTGPNGELFFGEGSRLTVL.